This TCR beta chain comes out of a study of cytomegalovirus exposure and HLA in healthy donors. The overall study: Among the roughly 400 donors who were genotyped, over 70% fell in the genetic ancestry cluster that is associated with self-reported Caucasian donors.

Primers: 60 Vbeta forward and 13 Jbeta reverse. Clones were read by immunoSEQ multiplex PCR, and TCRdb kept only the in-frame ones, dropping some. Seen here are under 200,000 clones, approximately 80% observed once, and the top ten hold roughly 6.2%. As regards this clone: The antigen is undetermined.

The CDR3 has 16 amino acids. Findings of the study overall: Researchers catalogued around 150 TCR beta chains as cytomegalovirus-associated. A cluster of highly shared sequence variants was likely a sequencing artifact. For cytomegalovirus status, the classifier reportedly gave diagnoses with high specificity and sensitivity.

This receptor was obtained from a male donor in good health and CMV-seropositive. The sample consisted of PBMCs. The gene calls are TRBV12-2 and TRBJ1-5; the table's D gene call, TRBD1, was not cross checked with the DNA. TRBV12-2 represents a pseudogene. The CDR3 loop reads CASRLSVHQGNQPQHF. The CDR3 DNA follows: TGTGCAAGTCGCTTAAGTGTCCACCAGGGCAATCAGCCCCAGCATTTT.